This note documents a single TCR beta chain sequence. The junction shows a germline mismatch at one end, possibly a read error. Making TCR beta cDNA involved roughly 500 ng total RNA and a constant-region primer. Three nested multiplex PCR rounds, a slightly modified ARM-PCR method, built the TCR beta libraries. Both of the initial two PCR rounds ran for approximately 10 cycles and employed TRBV1-TRBV30 forward primers alongside a C-beta reverse primer. One entry per CDR3 protein results from TCRdb running MiXCR on the multiplex PCR reads. The table lists 84,000 or so distinct CDR3 sequences, over 60% of them singletons, with approximately 20% in the top ten. Extraction of RNA together with DNA used roughly 20-33 mg of unsorted bulk tissue. Each tumor specimen held more than 85% viable tumor cells. Per the germline V gene, CDR1 is SGHVS and CDR2 is FQNEAQ. The CDR3 has 14 amino acids. The record originates from a study of tumor-infiltrating lymphocytes in primary liver carcinoma.

The chain has TRBV7-8 and TRBJ1-2; 7 bases match TRBD1. This TCR derives from a middle-aged man with primary liver carcinoma and hepatitis B virus infection. Material for sequencing was liver tumor tissue from sampling region 1. Subset given: tumor region T1, superior pole. CDR3: CASSIQGVDYGYIF. CDR3 nucleotide sequence: TGTGCCAGCAGTATCCAGGGGGTGGACTATGGCTACATCTTC.